The 12 T cell receptor beta chains reported below all come from one sample, sequenced in a study of blood T cell repertoires in COVID-19. TCRdb's copy holds only in-frame clones and misses some; the assay was immunoSEQ multiplex PCR. The sample lists about 140,000 clones; approximately 85% were seen once. The sequencing input was peripheral blood. The receptors derive from a woman of 80 years or more with acute or convalescent COVID-19.

The V call is TRBV7-9, the J call TRBJ2-7; 7 bases match TRBD2. This CDR3 region has 16 residues. The germline V gene has CDR1 SEHNR and CDR2 FQNEAQ (reference sequence). V lost 1 base, J lost 2 bases, and 8 bases stayed unmatched. The DNA for the CDR3 is TGTGCCAGCAGCTTAGGGTTGGAGCGGGGACCCTACGAGCAGTACTTC. Its translation: CASSLGLERGPYEQYF. Full variable domain (missing parts from reference TRBV7-9 and TRBJ2-7): DTGVSQNPRHKITKRGQNVTFRCDPISEHNRLYWYRQTLGQGPEFLTYFQNEAQLEKSRLLSDRFSAERPKGSFSTLEIQRTEQGDSAMYLCASSLGLERGPYEQYFGPGTRLTVT.

This clone was seen once. This chain links TRBV5-4 with TRBJ1-1; D perhaps matches TRBD1 (5 bases). The CDR3 covers 13 residues. CDR1 is SGHNT and CDR2 is YYREEE in the germline V gene (reference sequence). V gave up 4 bases and J gave up 5 bases, with 12 bases separating them. The CDR3 sequence is CASSPWGVTEAFF. The CDR3 region has the DNA TGTGCCAGCAGCCCATGGGGGGTAACTGAAGCTTTCTTT.

This clone was seen only a few times. The rearrangement joins TRBV27 to TRBJ2-1; D is unresolved. The CDR3 runs 13 residues. CDR1 is MNHEY, CDR2 SMNVEV, per germline (reference sequence). V lost 4 bases to trimming and J lost 3 bases, with 7 bases between them. The CDR3 coding sequence is TGTGCCAGCAGTTCCCTTCGCTACAATGAGCAGTTCTTC. Protein product: CASSSLRYNEQFF.

The chain recombines TRBV5-5 with TRBJ1-1; D may be TRBD1 (5 bases). In germline, CDR1 is SGHKS, CDR2 YYEKEE (reference sequence). This CDR3 region has 15 residues. Between the trimmed V and J ends, which lost 1 base and 8 bases, there was a span of 18 bases. The CDR3, as DNA: TGTGCCAGCAGCTTGACGGGGGGAGGAAGAGGGGAAGCTTTCTTT. It translates to CASSLTGGGRGEAFF.

This rearrangement joins TRBV6-2 or TRBV6-3 to TRBJ2-4; 12 bases match TRBD1. Trimming at V came to 6 bases and at J to 6 bases, leaving 9 bases not matched to a gene. The CDR3 is 16 amino acids. Germline V gives CDR1 MNHEY, CDR2 SVGEGT. CDR3 in DNA: TGTGCCAGCAGCCACCGGGGACAGGGGGCAGGAAACATTCAGTACTTC. Residues: CASSHRGQGAGNIQYF.

This chain joins TRBV28 and TRBJ2-7; 8 bases line up with TRBD2. V lost 2 bases to trimming and J lost 3 bases; unmatched junction nucleotides: 6. Germline CDR1 reads MDHEN; CDR2 reads SYDVKM. The CDR3 totals 15 residues. CDR3 sequence: CASSLTSGRFYEQYF. The CDR3 DNA sequence: TGTGCCAGCAGTTTAACGAGCGGGAGATTCTACGAGCAGTACTTC.

This chain connects TRBV4-1 to TRBJ1-2; 11 nucleotides match TRBD1. The germline gives CDR1 MGHRA, CDR2 YSYEKL. Trimming at V came to 0 bases and at J to 6 bases, leaving 9 bases not matched to a gene. CDR3 length: 17 residues. Here the CDR3 reads CASSQDLGGQGVDGYTF. In DNA form, the CDR3 reads TGCGCCAGCAGCCAAGATCTGGGGGGACAGGGGGTAGATGGCTACACCTTC.

The chain combines TRBV18 with TRBJ2-5; 10 nucleotides line up with TRBD1. CDR3 size: 16 residues. The trim removed 4 bases at V and 4 bases at J, leaving 9 bases unmatched. Germline V gives CDR1 KGHSH, CDR2 LQKENI. CDR3 residues: CASSHTGTGVLETQYF. The CDR3 coding sequence is TGTGCCAGCTCACACACCGGGACAGGGGTACTAGAGACCCAGTACTTC.

The chain has TRBV28 and TRBJ2-2, with a weak D call TRBD1 (6 bases). Between the trimmed V and J ends, which lost 4 bases and 0 bases, there was a span of 18 bases. Germline V CDR1 and CDR2: MDHEN, SYDVKM. This CDR3 has 18 residues. The chain's CDR3 is CASSSQILQGPNTGELFF. CDR3 in DNA: TGTGCCAGCAGTTCTCAAATTCTACAGGGACCGAACACCGGGGAGCTGTTTTTT.

The chain uses TRBV4-1 and TRBJ2-3; 7 bases match TRBD2. The CDR3 is 14 amino acids. V trimming: 1 base; J trimming: 8 bases; junction bases outside the gene matches: 6. The germline CDR1 and CDR2 sequences are MGHRA and YSYEKL. The CDR3 loop reads CASSQGTGGGTQYF. The CDR3 coding sequence is TGCGCCAGCAGCCAAGGAACGGGGGGAGGTACGCAGTATTTT.

V usage is TRBV4-2 and J usage is TRBJ2-1, with 11 bases lining up with TRBD2. The CDR3 is 18 residues long. Germline CDR1 LGHNA, CDR2 YNFKEQ. The ends lost 0 bases at V and 6 bases at J; junction bases unmatched: 10. CDR3: CASSQDIAGGAPGNEQFF. The CDR3 nucleotides are TGTGCCAGCAGCCAAGACATAGCGGGGGGGGCACCTGGCAATGAGCAGTTCTTC.

The genes are TRBV18 and TRBJ2-2; TRBD2 matches at 13 bases. V was pared by 3 bases and J by 2 bases, with 18 bases of the junction left unmatched. The CDR3 runs 22 residues. The germline V gene encodes CDR1 KGHSH and CDR2 LQKENI. The CDR3 DNA reads TGTGCCAGCTCACCCGCACCGACAGGACTAGCGGGAGAGAAGGGTAACACCGGGGAGCTGTTTTTT. Its translation is CASSPAPTGLAGEKGNTGELFF.